The 10 T cell receptor beta chains below all came from one sample that was sequenced in a study of CD8+ T cells in alopecia areata. Once RNA had been extracted, it was reverse transcribed into cDNA to act as the sequencing template. Produced via immunoSEQ multiplex PCR; TCRdb's table is partial and in-frame only. The sample has under 350,000 clones, more than 45% seen once. Treatment given: oral pan-JAK inhibitor, 5-10 mg twice daily. Source: CD4+ T cells sorted from blood, taken at week 24, from a patient treated with tofacitinib. The receptor source for this set is a human donor with alopecia areata.

The chain couples TRBV29-1 to TRBJ1-3; TRBD1 aligns across 10 bases. There are 14 residues in the CDR3. Germline CDR1 and CDR2: SQVTM and ANQGSEA. V trimming: 3 bases; J trimming: 8 bases; junction bases outside the gene matches: 7. CDR3 protein: CSVEPGQGIDTIYF. The CDR3 bases are TGCAGCGTTGAGCCGGGACAGGGGATTGACACCATATATTTT. The full variable domain, with the rest looked up from reference TRBV29-1 and TRBJ1-3, is SAVISQKPSRDICQRGTSLTIQCQVDSQVTMMFWYRQQPGQSLTLIATANQGSEATYESGFVIDKFPISRPNLTFSTLTVSNMSPEDSSIYLCSVEPGQGIDTIYFGEGSWLTVV.

V is TRBV27 and J is TRBJ2-5; no reliable D call. V was shortened by 5 bases and J by 5 bases, with 15 bases between the two germline ends. Germline values: CDR1 MNHEY, CDR2 SMNVEV (reference sequence). CDR3 length: 14 residues. The CDR3 nucleotides are TGTGCCAGCAGTCCACGGATCACCGGGGAGACCCAGTACTTC. This encodes CASSPRITGETQYF.

The chain combines TRBV29-1 with TRBJ1-1; D not resolved. Per the germline V gene, CDR1 is SQVTM and CDR2 is ANQGSEA. V was cut by 4 bases and J by 4 bases, with 13 bases left in between. The CDR3 totals 13 residues. As DNA, the CDR3 is TGCAGCGTTGTCTCAGGACGGAGCACTGAAGCTTTCTTT. Translation: CSVVSGRSTEAFF. Supplemented by reference TRBV29-1 and TRBJ1-1, the full variable domain reads SAVISQKPSRDICQRGTSLTIQCQVDSQVTMMFWYRQQPGQSLTLIATANQGSEATYESGFVIDKFPISRPNLTFSTLTVSNMSPEDSSIYLCSVVSGRSTEAFFGQGTRLTVV.

The rearrangement uses TRBV29-1 and TRBJ1-1; D unclear. The germline V and J ends were trimmed by 4 bases and 0 bases, with 9 bases remaining between them. The CDR3 has 13 residues. Looked up from germline, CDR1 is SQVTM and CDR2 is ANQGSEA. CDR3 nucleotide sequence: TGCAGCGTTGCGGGAGGGTTGAACACTGAAGCTTTCTTT. Translating it yields CSVAGGLNTEAFF.

The rearrangement links TRBV11-2 to TRBJ2-3, with D hard to call. The germline CDR1 and CDR2 sequences are SGHAT and FQNNGV. V lost 1 base, J lost 2 bases, and 10 bases lay in between. The CDR3 is made up of 15 amino acids. This CDR3 is CASSLVQPPTDTQYF. In DNA, the CDR3 is TGTGCCAGCAGCTTAGTACAACCCCCCACAGATACGCAGTATTTT. Looking up the rest from reference TRBV11-2 and TRBJ2-3 gives the full variable domain: EAGVAQSPRYKIIEKRQSVAFWCNPISGHATLYWYQQILGQGPKLLIQFQNNGVVDDSQLPKDRFSAERLKGVDSTLKIQPAKLEDSAVYLCASSLVQPPTDTQYFGPGTRLTVL.

Concerning this clone: The sample holds other DNA sequences that translate to the same CDR3. The chain carries TRBV20-1 and TRBJ1-2, with D tentatively TRBD1 (5 bases). Germline V gene data show CDR1 as DFQATT and CDR2 as SNEGSKA (reference sequence). Between the trimmed V and J ends, which lost 1 base and 8 bases, there was a span of 8 bases. The CDR3 has 11 residues. The CDR3 reads CSARVEGGYTF. The CDR3 DNA is TGCAGTGCTAGAGTCGAGGGGGGCTACACCTTC.

The chain couples TRBV2 to TRBJ2-7; D may correspond to TRBD1 or TRBD2 (7 bases each). The CDR3 spans 14 residues. V lost 5 bases and J 4 bases, leaving 15 bases between the germline ends. Germline lookup yields CDR1 SNHLY and CDR2 FYNNEI. The CDR3 coding sequence is TGTGCCAGCAGTACCCCCAGGGGGGGATACGAGCAGTACTTC. It encodes CASSTPRGGYEQYF.

This clone came up a few times. The chain uses TRBV27 and TRBJ1-6; 9 positions agree with TRBD1. Germline trimming cut 4 bases from V and 7 bases from J; bases unmatched to any gene: 5. The CDR3 has 15 residues. The germline V gene encodes CDR1 MNHEY and CDR2 SMNVEV (reference sequence). CDR3 region: CASSSPGQGNSPLHF. As DNA, the CDR3 is TGTGCCAGCAGTTCTCCGGGACAGGGAAATTCACCCCTCCACTTT.

This chain links TRBV6-5 with TRBJ2-7; D possibly matches TRBD1 or TRBD2 (5 bases each). V lost 2 bases and J 2 bases, leaving 13 bases between the germline ends. CDR1 and CDR2 from the germline V gene are MNHEY and SVGAGI. CDR3 size: 15 residues. Here the CDR3 reads CASSYERGSAYEQYF. CDR3 DNA sequence: TGTGCCAGCAGTTACGAGAGGGGAAGCGCCTACGAGCAGTACTTC.

The V call is TRBV29-1, the J call TRBJ2-2, with 9 bases matching TRBD2. CDR1 is SQVTM, CDR2 ANQGSEA, per germline. This CDR3 is 13 amino acids long. V dropped 6 bases and J dropped 7; count of bases not matched to a gene: 6. DNA of the CDR3: TGCAGCGTGGGGACTAGCTCGGTCGGGGAGCTGTTTTTT. Translated, it gives CSVGTSSVGELFF.